The 10 T cell receptor beta chains below all came from one sample that was sequenced in a study of T cell clonality in common variable immunodeficiency. Measured with immunoSEQ multiplex PCR; TCRdb has only the in-frame clones, and not every one. Found here are 35,000 to 50,000 clones, no singletons; the ten largest cover roughly 2.1%. Sequenced sample: peripheral blood mononuclear cells. The source of these receptors is a person aged 18-69 years in good health.

In this sample, this clone turned up many times. The read ends 3 residues shy of where the CDR3 ends; the end is completed using the germline J gene. V and J are TRBV20-1 and TRBJ2-5; 9 positions agree with TRBD1. After removal of 5 bases from V and 4 bases from J, the junction contained 11 bases not matched to a gene. Per germline, CDR1 DFQATT and CDR2 SNEGSKA (reference sequence). This CDR3 has 15 amino acids. The CDR3 sequence: CSASGPGQGRETQYF. The sequenced part of the CDR3 DNA is TGCAGTGCTTCCGGTCCGGGACAGGGAAGAGAGACC.

This clone was counted many times. The read terminates 3 residues ahead of where the CDR3 ends, so the germline J gene completes it. This chain connects TRBV18 to TRBJ1-1, with TRBD1 as a possible D gene (5 bases). CDR3 length: 12 residues. Between the trimmed V and J ends, which lost 5 bases and 3 bases, there was a span of 7 bases. Germline V gene data show CDR1 as KGHSH and CDR2 as LQKENI. CDR3 region: CASSGGDTEAFF. Incomplete CDR3 DNA: TGTGCCAGCTCAGGAGGGGACACTGAA.

This clone occurred many times. The CDR3 end lies 3 residues beyond the end of the read and is filled in from the germline J gene. The chain combines TRBV19 with TRBJ2-7; no clear D gene. The CDR3 is 11 amino acids. Germline values: CDR1 LNHDA, CDR2 SQIVND (reference sequence). Trimming shortened V by 5 bases and J by 3 bases, and 5 bases separated the two germline ends. The CDR3 here is CASSSRYEQYF. The sequenced CDR3 bases are TGTGCCAGTAGTTCTCGCTACGAG. The variable domain in full, with the rest retrieved from reference TRBV19 and TRBJ2-7, is DGGITQSPKYLFRKEGQNVTLSCEQNLNHDAMYWYRQDPGQGLRLIYYSQIVNDFQKGDIAEGYSVSREKKESFPLTVTSAQKNPTAFYLCASSSRYEQYFGPGTRLTVT.

This clone was recorded many times. The read gets to within 3 residues of the CDR3 end, and the germline J gene fills in the rest. The rearrangement links TRBV5-3 to TRBJ2-4, with TRBD1 as a possible D gene (6 bases). TRBV5-3 is treated as an ORF (open reading frame) with a function not yet certain. V was shortened by 2 bases and J by 5 bases, with 17 bases between the two germline ends. This CDR3 region has 16 residues. The part of the CDR3 DNA that was read is TGTGCCAGAAGCTTAGGACAGAAGGCGTCTGAAAACATT. Its protein is CARSLGQKASENI. The whole CDR3 protein is CARSLGQKASENIQYF.

This clone showed up many times. The CDR3 goes on 3 residues after the read ends, and that part is filled in from the germline J gene. The rearrangement uses TRBV4-1 and TRBJ2-5; 9 nucleotides agree with TRBD2. The CDR3 has 15 amino acids. After removal of 1 base from V and 0 bases from J, the junction contained 0 bases not matched to a gene. CDR1 is MGHRA, CDR2 YSYEKL, per germline. CDR3 bases read: TGCGCCAGCAGCCAAGGCGGGGGGGACCAAGAGACC. Translation gives CASSQGGGDQET. The whole CDR3 is CASSQGGGDQETQYF.

There are many counts of this clone. The sequence runs out 3 residues before the end of the CDR3; the remainder is reconstructed from the germline J gene. The chain couples TRBV13 to TRBJ1-3; TRBD1 might be the D (6 bases). The ends were cut back, 3 bases at V and 0 bases at J, with 9 bases in the middle. CDR3 length: 15 residues. Germline V lookup: CDR1 PRHDT, CDR2 FYEKMQ (reference sequence). The CDR3 sequence: CASSLGTRSGNTIYF. CDR3 DNA, as far as it was read: TGTGCCAGCAGCTTGGGGACACGCTCTGGAAACACC.

This clone was seen only a few times. Germline and junction disagree at one end, which may indicate a read error. This CDR3 reads CASREDRGFSYEQYF. The CDR3 DNA, read in part, is TGTGCCAGCAGAGAAGACAGGGGATTTTCCTACGAG. This sequence joins TRBV2 and TRBJ2-7; 8 nucleotides agree with TRBD1. The read ends 3 residues before the CDR3 terminus; that terminus is restored from the germline J gene. The CDR3 is made up of 15 amino acids. Germline V CDR1 and CDR2: SNHLY, FYNNEI.

Concerning this clone: The DNA ends 3 residues before the CDR3 does, and the rest of the CDR3 is filled in from the germline J gene. The chain links TRBV6-2 or TRBV6-3 to TRBJ1-1; the match to TRBD1 covers 7 bases. The germline CDR1 and CDR2 sequences are MNHEY and SVGEGT. The CDR3 runs to 14 residues. The DNA read from the CDR3 is TGTGCCAGCAGAGACCCGGGACAGTTCTACGAG. The encoded protein is CASRDPGQFYE. The entire CDR3 is CASRDPGQFYEAFF.

There are many counts of this clone. With the read ending 3 residues before the CDR3 end, the germline J gene is used to fill in that end. The J gene is TRBJ2-1, the V gene TRBV10-3; 7 bases fit TRBD2. CDR1 and CDR2 from the germline V gene are ENHRY and SYGVKD. Trimming at V came to 6 bases and at J to 4 bases, leaving 6 bases not matched to a gene. The CDR3 extends over 14 amino acids. The covered CDR3 bases are TGTGCCATCAGAAACTCGGGGGGTTACAATGAG. Amino acids: CAIRNSGGYNE. The full-length CDR3 reads as CAIRNSGGYNEQFF.

This clone was seen repeatedly, ten times or more. The read terminates 3 residues ahead of where the CDR3 ends, so the germline J gene completes it. V gene TRBV29-1 combines with J gene TRBJ1-4; perhaps TRBD1 as D (6 bases). Germline V lookup: CDR1 SQVTM, CDR2 ANQGSEA. The CDR3 is made up of 13 amino acids. V was cut by 6 bases and J by 5 bases, with 13 bases left in between. CDR3 region: CSVSGHGNEKLFF. Incomplete CDR3 DNA: TGCAGCGTGTCGGGACACGGAAATGAAAAA. The whole variable domain, filled in from reference TRBV29-1 and TRBJ1-4, reads SAVISQKPSRDICQRGTSLTIQCQVDSQVTMMFWYRQQPGQSLTLIATANQGSEATYESGFVIDKFPISRPNLTFSTLTVSNMSPEDSSIYLCSVSGHGNEKLFFGSGTQLSVL.